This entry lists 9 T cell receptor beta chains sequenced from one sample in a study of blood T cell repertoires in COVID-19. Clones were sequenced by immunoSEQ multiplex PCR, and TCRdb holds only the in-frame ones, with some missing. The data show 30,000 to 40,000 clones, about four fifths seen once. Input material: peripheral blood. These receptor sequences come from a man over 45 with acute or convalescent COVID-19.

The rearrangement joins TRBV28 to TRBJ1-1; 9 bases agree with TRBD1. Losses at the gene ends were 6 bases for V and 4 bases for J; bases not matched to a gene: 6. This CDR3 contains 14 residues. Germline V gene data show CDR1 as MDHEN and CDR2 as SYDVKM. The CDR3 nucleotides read TGTGCCAGCAGCCCTGGGACAGGGTGCACTGAAGCTTTCTTT. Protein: CASSPGTGCTEAFF.

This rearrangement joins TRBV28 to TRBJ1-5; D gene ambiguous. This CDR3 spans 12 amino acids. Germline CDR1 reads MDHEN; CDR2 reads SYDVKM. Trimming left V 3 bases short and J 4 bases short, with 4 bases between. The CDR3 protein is CASSFYNQPQHF. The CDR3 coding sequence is TGTGCCAGCAGTTTCTATAATCAGCCCCAGCATTTT.

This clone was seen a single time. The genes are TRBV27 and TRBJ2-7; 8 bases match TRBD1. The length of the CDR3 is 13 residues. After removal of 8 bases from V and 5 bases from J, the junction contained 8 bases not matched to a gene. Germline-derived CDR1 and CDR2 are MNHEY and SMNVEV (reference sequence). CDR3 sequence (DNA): TGTGCCAGCCGGCGGACAGGGATCAACGAGCAGTACTTC. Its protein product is CASRRTGINEQYF.

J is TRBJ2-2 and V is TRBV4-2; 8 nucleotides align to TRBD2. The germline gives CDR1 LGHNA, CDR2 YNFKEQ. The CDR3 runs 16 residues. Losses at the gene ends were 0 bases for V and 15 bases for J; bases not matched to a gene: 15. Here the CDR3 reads CASSQDLGGSGAPMFF. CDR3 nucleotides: TGTGCCAGCAGCCAAGATCTGGGAGGTAGCGGGGCCCCGATGTTTTTT.

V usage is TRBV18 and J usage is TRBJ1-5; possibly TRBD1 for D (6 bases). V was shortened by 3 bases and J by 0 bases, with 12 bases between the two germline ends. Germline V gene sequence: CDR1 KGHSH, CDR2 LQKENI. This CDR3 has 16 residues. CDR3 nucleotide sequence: TGTGCCAGCTCACCCCCGGGACAAAATAGCAATCAGCCCCAGCATTTT. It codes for CASSPPGQNSNQPQHF.

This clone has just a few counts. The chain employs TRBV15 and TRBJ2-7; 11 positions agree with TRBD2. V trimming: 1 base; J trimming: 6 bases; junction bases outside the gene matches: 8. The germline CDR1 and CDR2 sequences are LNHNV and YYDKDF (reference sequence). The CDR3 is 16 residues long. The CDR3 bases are TGTGCCACCAGCAGAGCTTCTCTAGCGGGAGGTTCCGAGCAGTACTTC. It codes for CATSRASLAGGSEQYF.

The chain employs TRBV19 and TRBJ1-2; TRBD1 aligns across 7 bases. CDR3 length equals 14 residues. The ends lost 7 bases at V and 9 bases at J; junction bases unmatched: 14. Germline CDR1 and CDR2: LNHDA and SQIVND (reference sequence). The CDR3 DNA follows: TGTGCCAGTAATCTAGGGGGCGCGGGTTCAAGCTACACCTTC. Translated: CASNLGGAGSSYTF.

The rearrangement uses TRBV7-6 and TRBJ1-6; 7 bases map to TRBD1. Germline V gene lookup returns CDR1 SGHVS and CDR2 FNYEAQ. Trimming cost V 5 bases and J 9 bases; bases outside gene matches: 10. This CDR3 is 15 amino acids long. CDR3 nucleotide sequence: TGTGCCAGCAGCCTAGGGGAGACAGGGCGTTCACCCCTCCACTTT. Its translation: CASSLGETGRSPLHF.

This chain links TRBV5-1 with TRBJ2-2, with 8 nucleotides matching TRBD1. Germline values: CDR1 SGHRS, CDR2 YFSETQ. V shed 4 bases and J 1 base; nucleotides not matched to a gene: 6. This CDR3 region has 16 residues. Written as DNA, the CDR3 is TGCGCCAGCAGCAGGACTGGGACAGGGAACACCGGGGAGCTGTTTTTT. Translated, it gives CASSRTGTGNTGELFF.